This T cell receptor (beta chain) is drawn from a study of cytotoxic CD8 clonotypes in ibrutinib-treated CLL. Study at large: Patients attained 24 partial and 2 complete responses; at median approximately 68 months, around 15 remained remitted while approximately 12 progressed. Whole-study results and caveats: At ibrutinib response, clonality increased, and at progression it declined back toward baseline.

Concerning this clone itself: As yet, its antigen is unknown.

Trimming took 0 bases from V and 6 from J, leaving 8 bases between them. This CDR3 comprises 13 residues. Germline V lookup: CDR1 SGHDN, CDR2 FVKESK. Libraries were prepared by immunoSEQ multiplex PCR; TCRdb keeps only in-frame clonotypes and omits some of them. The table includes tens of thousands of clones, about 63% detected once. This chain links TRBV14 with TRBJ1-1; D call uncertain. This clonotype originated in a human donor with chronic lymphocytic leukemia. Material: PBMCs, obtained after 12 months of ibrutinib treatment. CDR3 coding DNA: TGTGCCAGCAGCCAAGATCTTCGCTCTGAAGCTTTCTTT. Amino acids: CASSQDLRSEAFF.